These 23 T cell receptor beta chains came from one sample sequenced in a study of vaccination effects on CD4 cells after COVID-19. Ahead of sequencing, the ViraFEST assay grew antigen-specific CD4+ T cells using viral peptide pools. The culture ran for 10 to 11 days, and then CD4+ T cells were isolated. Everyone in the study got two shots of either the BNT162b2 or mRNA-1273 vaccine. These receptors' antigens are unknown. TCRdb's table, derived via immunoSEQ multiplex PCR, lists solely in-frame clones and lacks some. This table has roughly 63,000 clones, about 73% appearing once. The sample was CD4+ T cells from PBMCs cultured with HCoV-OC43 spike peptides, taken after COVID-19 vaccination. Stated subset: HCoV-OC43 spike overlapping peptide pool stimulation. These receptors were taken from a human donor who received a COVID-19 vaccine.

The chain has TRBV9 and TRBJ2-3, with D perhaps given as TRBD1 or TRBD2 (6 bases each). The length of the CDR3 is 14 residues. CDR1 is SGDLS, CDR2 YYNGEE, per germline. V was pared by 6 bases and J by 2 bases, with 13 bases between. In DNA form, the CDR3 reads TGTGCCAGCACCCCTGGGGGGCACACAGATACGCAGTATTTT. Amino acid sequence: CASTPGGHTDTQYF.

J is TRBJ2-5 and V is TRBV5-1; 7 bases align to TRBD2. Germline V lookup: CDR1 SGHRS, CDR2 YFSETQ. The V and J ends lost 1 base and 4 bases, in that order; junction bases with no gene match: 4. The CDR3 loop spans 14 amino acids. The CDR3 here is CASSLTGTTETQYF. In nucleotides, the CDR3 is TGCGCCAGCAGCTTGACCGGGACTACAGAGACCCAGTACTTC.

This clone was observed a single time. V is TRBV9 and J is TRBJ2-1; perhaps TRBD2 as D (7 bases). The length of the CDR3 is 15 residues. Germline V gives CDR1 SGDLS, CDR2 YYNGEE. With 4 bases removed from V and 4 bases from J, the gap between germline ends came to 15 bases. CDR3: CASSKGGDQYNEQFF. The DNA for the CDR3 is TGTGCCAGCAGCAAGGGGGGGGATCAGTACAATGAGCAGTTCTTC.

V and J are TRBV5-1 and TRBJ2-1, with TRBD2 identical over 12 bases. The CDR3 is 15 residues long. V shed 4 bases and J 8 bases; nucleotides not matched to a gene: 7. The germline CDR1 and CDR2 sequences are SGHRS and YFSETQ. The CDR3: CASSTPSGGADEQFF. The CDR3 DNA sequence: TGCGCCAGCAGCACCCCTAGCGGGGGGGCCGATGAGCAGTTCTTC.

This rearrangement joins TRBV7-9 to TRBJ1-1, with a weak D call TRBD1 (6 bases). Trimming stripped 5 bases from V and 1 base from J, with 17 bases between. Germline assignment: CDR1 SEHNR and CDR2 FQNEAQ (reference sequence). The CDR3 totals 16 residues. The CDR3 DNA reads TGTGCCAGCAGCGGGGGTTTGAGGACAGAGAACACTGAAGCTTTCTTT. The encoded protein is CASSGGLRTENTEAFF.

The V gene is TRBV6-1, the J gene TRBJ1-2; D call uncertain. Germline loops: CDR1 MNHNS, CDR2 SASEGT. The V gene lost 1 base and the J gene lost 4 bases, with 4 bases spanning the gap. The CDR3 consists of 12 residues. The DNA for the CDR3 is TGTGCCAGCAGTGAAGTGTTCTATGGCTACACCTTC. Residues: CASSEVFYGYTF.

The rearrangement uses TRBV5-4 and TRBJ1-4; D remains unclear. This CDR3 comprises 15 residues. Trimming pared 4 bases from V and 3 bases from J, leaving 13 bases between. Germline CDR1 is SGHNT and CDR2 is YYREEE (reference sequence). The CDR3 loop is CASSAAEGSNEKLFF. The CDR3 bases are TGTGCCAGCAGCGCAGCGGAGGGTTCTAATGAAAAACTGTTTTTT.

The chain employs TRBV6-5 and TRBJ1-3; D call uncertain. CDR3 length: 15 amino acids. Germline CDR1 is MNHEY and CDR2 is SVGAGI. Trimming pared 0 bases from V and 4 bases from J, leaving 10 bases between. The CDR3 sequence: CASSYSVGLGNTIYF. CDR3 nucleotides: TGTGCCAGCAGTTACTCTGTAGGCCTCGGAAACACCATATATTTT.

J is TRBJ2-7 and V is TRBV23-1; D gene ambiguous. Being an ORF, TRBV23-1 has a function that is uncertain. The CDR3 sequence is 13 residues long. Deletions cut 2 bases from V and 6 bases from J, with 11 bases between. The CDR3: CASSQIPGSEQYV. In DNA, the CDR3 is TGCGCCAGCAGTCAAATTCCAGGATCCGAGCAGTACGTC.

This chain joins TRBV5-1 and TRBJ2-7; a possible D gene is TRBD1 (5 bases). This CDR3 contains 20 residues. Trimming left V 5 bases short and J 0 bases short, with 30 bases between. CDR1 and CDR2 (germline): SGHRS, YFSETQ. CDR3 DNA sequence: TGCGCCAGCAGTGGTCTTACAGGTTCTCCCGTCGGCAAAAACTCCTACGAGCAGTACGTC. It translates to CASSGLTGSPVGKNSYEQYV.

This chain joins TRBV2 and TRBJ2-5; a possible D gene is TRBD2 (5 bases). Deletions cut 7 bases from V and 4 bases from J, with 16 bases between. This CDR3 is built from 14 residues. CDR1 and CDR2 from the germline V gene are SNHLY and FYNNEI. The CDR3 loop is CASIPFHGGETQYF. The CDR3 DNA sequence: TGTGCCAGCATCCCATTTCATGGAGGAGAGACCCAGTACTTC.

The rearrangement uses TRBV30 and TRBJ2-2; 8 nucleotides agree with TRBD1. There are 15 residues in the CDR3. The ends lost 4 bases at V and 3 bases at J; junction bases unmatched: 7. Germline CDR1 is GTSNPN and CDR2 is SVGIG (reference sequence). This CDR3 is CAWNPAGGYTGELFF. CDR3 coding DNA: TGTGCCTGGAACCCGGCAGGGGGCTACACCGGGGAGCTGTTTTTT.

The chain employs TRBV7-9 and TRBJ2-7; 9 nucleotides line up with TRBD1. The CDR3 is 14 amino acids. Germline loops: CDR1 SEHNR, CDR2 FQNEAQ (reference sequence). With V trimmed by 4 bases and J by 6 bases, 7 bases remained unmatched. The CDR3 sequence: CASSSTGTGSEQYV. The CDR3 DNA reads as TGTGCCAGCAGCTCGACCGGGACAGGGAGCGAGCAGTACGTC.

This chain joins TRBV29-1 and TRBJ2-6, with D unclear. CDR3 size: 15 residues. From germline, CDR1 is SQVTM and CDR2 ANQGSEA. The V end lost 3 bases, the J end lost 0 bases, and 9 bases lay between the germline ends. CDR3 amino acids: CSVEVGISGANVLTF. CDR3 DNA: TGCAGCGTTGAGGTGGGGATCTCTGGGGCCAACGTCCTGACTTTC.

The chain couples TRBV10-3 to TRBJ2-5; D is tentatively TRBD1 or TRBD2 (5 bases each). The CDR3 extends over 13 amino acids. Germline CDR1 ENHRY, CDR2 SYGVKD. V was clipped by 4 bases and J by 2 bases, with 8 bases between them. CDR3 coding DNA: TGTGCCATCAGTGGGGACGCTCAAGAGACCCAGTACTTC. Translating it yields CAISGDAQETQYF.

V and J are TRBV5-8 and TRBJ1-2; D ambiguous. The CDR3 runs 13 residues. From germline, CDR1 is SGHTS and CDR2 YDEGEE. V lost 1 base to trimming and J lost 8 bases, with 12 bases between them. The CDR3 here is CASSLIKERGYTF. As DNA, the CDR3 is TGTGCCAGCAGCTTGATAAAGGAACGGGGCTACACCTTC.

J is TRBJ2-3 and V is TRBV5-1; 8 nucleotides line up with TRBD2. CDR3 length: 16 amino acids. Germline CDR1 and CDR2: SGHRS and YFSETQ. V was pared by 3 bases and J by 0 bases, with 6 bases of the junction left unmatched. CDR3 in amino acids: CASSWNGGASTDTQYF. The CDR3, as DNA: TGCGCCAGCAGCTGGAACGGGGGGGCCAGCACAGATACGCAGTATTTT.

V usage is TRBV2 and J usage is TRBJ1-5; perhaps TRBD1 as D (5 bases). From germline, CDR1 is SNHLY and CDR2 FYNNEI. CDR3 length: 15 residues. V dropped 4 bases and J dropped 2 bases, with 12 bases sitting between them. CDR3 residues: CASSGGTLGNQPQHF. The CDR3 region has the DNA TGTGCCAGCAGTGGAGGGACTTTGGGCAATCAGCCCCAGCATTTT.

The genes are TRBV24-1 and TRBJ2-7, with 10 bases fitting TRBD1. Germline lookup yields CDR1 KGHDR and CDR2 SFDVKD. The CDR3 covers 17 residues. V shed 4 bases, J shed 6 bases, and the junction held 14 bases outside the gene matches. The CDR3 DNA reads as TGTGCCACCAGTGACGATGCACCGGGACAGGGGTTTCGCGAGCAGTACGTC. It translates to CATSDDAPGQGFREQYV.

The rearrangement joins TRBV24-1 to TRBJ2-3; no clear D. Trimming removed 1 base at V and 1 base at J, with 5 bases between. Per germline, CDR1 KGHDR and CDR2 SFDVKD. The CDR3 length is 14 residues. The CDR3 sequence is CATSDFFRTDTQYF. In DNA, the CDR3 is TGTGCCACCAGTGATTTTTTTCGCACAGATACGCAGTATTTT.

The chain employs TRBV29-1 and TRBJ1-1; the match to TRBD1 covers 8 bases. The CDR3 has 12 residues. After removal of 7 bases from V and 10 bases from J, the junction contained 11 bases not matched to a gene. Germline V gene data show CDR1 as SQVTM and CDR2 as ANQGSEA. The CDR3 is CSATTDRASAFF. The DNA of the CDR3 is TGCAGCGCAACAACGGACAGGGCGTCAGCTTTCTTT.

V and J are TRBV6-5 and TRBJ2-5; tentatively, D is TRBD1 (6 bases). The CDR3 runs to 15 residues. The germline V and J ends were trimmed by 6 bases and 6 bases, with 20 bases remaining between them. Per germline, CDR1 MNHEY and CDR2 SVGAGI. This CDR3 reads CASSTPRQGKKTQYF. DNA of the CDR3: TGTGCCAGCAGCACCCCCCGGCAGGGGAAAAAGACCCAGTACTTC.

V is TRBV18 and J is TRBJ1-3; D is ambiguous. Trimming shortened V by 0 bases and J by 4 bases, and 7 bases separated the two germline ends. Germline CDR1 KGHSH, CDR2 LQKENI. The CDR3 covers 14 residues. This CDR3 is CASSPPPEGNTIYF. As DNA, the CDR3 is TGTGCCAGCTCACCACCGCCGGAAGGAAACACCATATATTTT.